This T cell receptor beta chain was profiled in a study of OX40 agonist ivuxolimab in advanced cancers. Study-level background: There were three patients with partial responses, one having hepatocellular carcinoma and two cutaneous melanoma.

TCRdb's table, derived via immunoSEQ multiplex PCR, lists solely in-frame clones and lacks some. Here the sample spans 60,000 to 70,000 clones, nearly 90% being singletons. V lost 6 bases and J 4 bases, leaving 16 bases between the germline ends. Germline V gene sequence: CDR1 MDHEN, CDR2 SYDVKM. The CDR3 has 15 residues. This clone was recorded once. Antigen specificity is unknown. Findings of the study overall: Relative to CD4+ cells, CD8+ T cells on average had more expanded clones. Antigens targeted by the expanded peripheral T cells were not determined. Normalized T-cell clonal expansion was also low in a subset of nonresponders.

The TCR comes from an adult with an advanced solid tumor such as melanoma, head and neck, liver or kidney cancer. This sequence joins TRBV28 and TRBJ2-1, with no clear D. Sequencing was performed on CD4+ or CD8+ T cells sorted from blood, taken in a trial of the OX40 agonist ivuxolimab. In nucleotides, the CDR3 is TGTGCCAGCAGCCCACCCCGGTTCGGGTACAATGAGCAGTTCTTC. Residues: CASSPPRFGYNEQFF.